Below are 32 T cell receptor beta chains sequenced from a single sample in a study of identical twins. TCRdb itself ran the 5' RACE reads through MiXCR, one entry per CDR3 protein. The sample records hundreds of thousands of distinct CDR3 sequences, about 12% being singletons. The data were also submitted as part of a second study, on yellow fever vaccine responses in identical twins.

Sequences were obtained from PBMCs. These receptors were collected from a young woman in good health.

The chain combines TRBV20-1 with TRBJ2-7, with unresolved D. This CDR3 is 12 amino acids long. Germline values: CDR1 DFQATT, CDR2 SNEGSKA (reference sequence). Between the trimmed V and J ends, which lost 3 bases and 3 bases, there was a span of 9 bases. CDR3 DNA: TGCAGTGCTAGGGTCCAGGACTACGAGCAGTACTTC. This sequence encodes CSARVQDYEQYF.

This clonotype turned up a few times. This chain connects TRBV28 to TRBJ2-1; D possibly corresponds to TRBD2 (6 bases). The CDR3 sequence is 16 residues long. Trimming removed 4 bases from V and 5 bases from J, with 18 bases in between. The germline V gene has CDR1 MDHEN and CDR2 SYDVKM. CDR3 residues: CASSSNWVAVDNEQFF. The CDR3, as DNA: TGTGCCAGCAGTTCCAACTGGGTAGCGGTCGACAATGAGCAGTTCTTC.

The genes are TRBV5-4 and TRBJ2-7; 12 bases fit TRBD2. The ends lost 2 bases at V and 4 bases at J; junction bases unmatched: 7. The CDR3 loop spans 16 amino acids. Germline CDR1 SGHNT, CDR2 YYREEE (reference sequence). CDR3 loop: CASSLRLAGDFYEQYF. In nucleotides, the CDR3 is TGTGCCAGCAGCTTACGACTAGCGGGAGACTTTTACGAGCAGTACTTC.

This clonotype was seen a handful of times. The CDR3 spells CASTPDSNYGYTF. DNA for the CDR3: TGTGCCAGCACCCCGGACAGTAACTATGGCTACACCTTC. V and J are TRBV12-3 or TRBV12-4 and TRBJ1-2; D may be TRBD1 (6 bases). This CDR3 comprises 13 residues. Trimming shortened V by 7 bases and J by 1 base, and 10 bases separated the two germline ends.

This sequence joins TRBV3-1 and TRBJ2-3; 8 positions agree with TRBD1. The junction had 4 bases not matched to a gene; V was cut back by 1 base and J by 1 base. The CDR3 length is 16 residues. The V gene's germline CDR1 is LGHDT and CDR2 YNNKEL (reference sequence). The CDR3 DNA follows: TGTGCCAGCAGCCAAGTTCTGACAGGGGGCACAGATACGCAGTATTTT. This sequence encodes CASSQVLTGGTDTQYF.

The chain employs TRBV3-1 and TRBJ2-7, with 8 bases aligning to TRBD1. V trimming: 5 bases; J trimming: 0 bases; junction bases outside the gene matches: 6. Looked up from germline, CDR1 is LGHDT and CDR2 is YNNKEL (reference sequence). This CDR3 has 15 residues. The CDR3 loop reads CASSARGRLSYEQYF. The CDR3 DNA sequence: TGTGCCAGCAGCGCCAGGGGGCGTCTCTCCTACGAGCAGTACTTC.

This clonotype was detected a few times. The chain carries TRBV27 and TRBJ2-1; 8 bases agree with TRBD1. Germline V lookup: CDR1 MNHEY, CDR2 SMNVEV (reference sequence). The CDR3 length is 15 residues. With 4 bases clipped from V and 5 bases from J, the junction kept 7 bases outside the gene matches. The CDR3 sequence: CASSWGDRRDNEQFF. The CDR3, as DNA: TGTGCCAGCAGTTGGGGGGACAGGAGGGACAATGAGCAGTTCTTC.

This clonotype has ten or more counts. V and J are TRBV12-3 or TRBV12-4 and TRBJ2-3; TRBD1 might be the D (6 bases). The CDR3 loop spans 14 amino acids. The germline V and J ends were trimmed by 6 bases and 0 bases, with 10 bases remaining between them. The CDR3 protein is CASRPGTSTDTQYF. DNA for the CDR3: TGTGCCAGCAGACCCGGGACAAGCACAGATACGCAGTATTTT.

This clonotype has just a few counts. This sequence joins TRBV12-3 or TRBV12-4 and TRBJ2-1, with 10 bases aligning to TRBD2. CDR3 length equals 16 residues. Trimming removed 7 bases from V and 0 bases from J; junction bases left unmatched: 6. The DNA for the CDR3 is TGTGCCAGCACTAGCGGGGGCCCGAGCTCCTACAATGAGCAGTTCTTC. Translated, it gives CASTSGGPSSYNEQFF.

This clonotype was seen a few times. Relative to the germline gene, one junction end is altered; a read error may explain this. V usage is TRBV20-1 and J usage is TRBJ2-1; 8 bases are a match to TRBD2. CDR3 length equals 12 residues. Germline lookup yields CDR1 DFQATT and CDR2 SNEGSKA (reference sequence). The CDR3 region has the DNA TGCAGTGCTAGAAACCTTGCGGGAGGTGTAGTCTTC. It is translated as CSARNLAGGVVF.

There are a few counts of this clonotype. V is TRBV2 and J is TRBJ2-5, with 9 nucleotides matching TRBD2. J was trimmed by 3 bases and V by 2 bases; bases with no gene match: 4. Germline lookup yields CDR1 SNHLY and CDR2 FYNNEI. There are 15 residues in the CDR3. CDR3 DNA: TGTGCCAGCAGTGAATGGGCTAGCGGGAAAGAGACCCAGTACTTC. Amino acid sequence: CASSEWASGKETQYF.

This clonotype was picked up a small number of times. The V call is TRBV20-1, the J call TRBJ2-3; 12 nucleotides match TRBD2. CDR1 is DFQATT and CDR2 is SNEGSKA in the germline V gene (reference sequence). The CDR3 is 16 residues long. Germline trimming cut 8 bases from V and 4 bases from J; bases unmatched to any gene: 13. The CDR3 loop reads CSNPQLLAGGPDTQYF. The CDR3 coding sequence is TGCAGTAATCCTCAATTACTAGCGGGGGGCCCAGATACGCAGTATTTT.

At least ten counts were recorded for this clonotype. J is TRBJ2-7 and V is TRBV10-3; 10 bases are a match to TRBD2. J lost 4 bases, V lost 10 bases, and 10 bases had no gene match. The germline CDR1 and CDR2 sequences are ENHRY and SYGVKD. This CDR3 is 14 amino acids long. CDR3 region: CATQTSGVKYEQYF. For the CDR3, the DNA is TGTGCCACACAAACTAGCGGGGTCAAGTACGAGCAGTACTTC.

This clonotype was detected a few times. V gene TRBV5-1 combines with J gene TRBJ2-1; tentative D call: TRBD2 (6 bases). CDR3 length: 15 residues. Germline CDR1 is SGHRS and CDR2 is YFSETQ. Deletions cut 0 bases from V and 6 bases from J, with 13 bases between. As DNA, the CDR3 is TGCGCCAGCAGCTTGGCCGGGGCGGGGCTCAATGAGCAGTTCTTC. Its translation: CASSLAGAGLNEQFF.

The chain combines TRBV11-2 with TRBJ2-1; 12 positions match TRBD2. CDR3 length: 18 residues. V lost 6 bases and J lost 4; bases outside the gene matches: 13. The germline CDR1 and CDR2 sequences are SGHAT and FQNNGV. The CDR3 sequence is CASRSKHRTSGVYNEQFF. The CDR3 nucleotides are TGTGCCAGCAGATCCAAGCACAGGACTAGCGGGGTTTACAATGAGCAGTTCTTC.

This clonotype has a handful of counts. This chain joins TRBV12-3 or TRBV12-4 and TRBJ2-1, with a tentative D call TRBD2 (5 bases). Trimming removed 5 bases from V and 5 bases from J, with 16 bases in between. CDR3 size: 15 residues. CDR3 region: CASSTEGLLDNEQFF. Written as DNA, the CDR3 is TGTGCCAGCAGTACCGAGGGCCTTCTAGACAATGAGCAGTTCTTC.

The sample holds many counts of this clonotype. This chain connects TRBV18 to TRBJ2-1, with TRBD1 matching over 9 bases. The CDR3 contains 14 residues. Unmatched junction bases numbered 7, after V lost 6 bases and J lost 7 bases. From germline, CDR1 is KGHSH and CDR2 LQKENI. CDR3: CASSRRQGVNEQFF. In DNA, the CDR3 is TGTGCCAGCTCGCGCCGACAGGGGGTGAATGAGCAGTTCTTC.

This clonotype came up a few times. CDR3 nucleotides: TGCAGTGCTATCCCGACCGGGGCCTATAATTCACCCCTCCACTTT. It is translated as CSAIPTGAYNSPLHF. This chain uses TRBV20-1 with TRBJ1-6, with D unresolved. Looked up from germline, CDR1 is DFQATT and CDR2 is SNEGSKA (reference sequence). The CDR3 is made up of 15 amino acids. V lost 4 bases to trimming and J lost 2 bases, with 12 bases between them.

This clonotype was picked up a small number of times. This chain connects TRBV20-1 to TRBJ2-1, with 13 positions matching TRBD2. The length of the CDR3 is 16 residues. Germline lookup yields CDR1 DFQATT and CDR2 SNEGSKA (reference sequence). V gave up 0 bases and J gave up 9 bases; unmatched junction bases: 8. Written as DNA, the CDR3 is TGCAGTGCTAGAGATCGAGGGACTAGCGGGATCGGTGAGCAGTTCTTC. Its translation is CSARDRGTSGIGEQFF.

The V call is TRBV20-1, the J call TRBJ2-3; 8 nucleotides agree with TRBD2. The trim removed 1 base at V and 2 bases at J, leaving 8 bases unmatched. This CDR3 has 16 residues. Germline loops: CDR1 DFQATT, CDR2 SNEGSKA (reference sequence). CDR3 sequence reads: CSARALERGNTDTQYF. DNA for the CDR3: TGCAGTGCTAGAGCCCTAGAGCGGGGGAACACAGATACGCAGTATTTT.

This clonotype was seen ten or more times. The rearrangement links TRBV13 to TRBJ2-1; 13 bases align to TRBD2. This CDR3 region has 15 residues. Germline-derived CDR1 and CDR2 are PRHDT and FYEKMQ (reference sequence). The trim removed 3 bases at V and 7 bases at J, leaving 3 bases unmatched. The CDR3 sequence: CASSFGLAGANEQFF. The DNA of the CDR3 is TGTGCCAGCAGCTTTGGACTAGCGGGGGCGAATGAGCAGTTCTTC.

In its sample, this clonotype was seen a few times. The chain links TRBV6-1 to TRBJ2-1, with TRBD1 matching over 7 bases. This CDR3 has 15 amino acids. The V segment lost 11 bases and the J segment 4 bases; nucleotides outside the gene matches: 14. The germline CDR1 and CDR2 sequences are MNHNS and SASEGT. CDR3 bases: TGTGCCGTCCACTCACCGGGACAGAAATACAATGAGCAGTTCTTC. Its translation is CAVHSPGQKYNEQFF.

This clonotype occurred many times. The CDR3 protein is CASSELDRVQETQYF. The CDR3 nucleotides are TGTGCCAGCAGTGAACTAGACAGGGTTCAAGAGACCCAGTACTTC. The V and J genes are TRBV25-1 and TRBJ2-5; 7 positions agree with TRBD1. The CDR3 is 15 amino acids. Losses at the gene ends were 2 bases for V and 2 bases for J; bases not matched to a gene: 5. Looked up from germline, CDR1 is MGHDK and CDR2 is SYGVNS.

The chain carries TRBV28 and TRBJ1-1; possible D gene TRBD1, 5 bases. This CDR3 region has 14 residues. V was trimmed by 5 bases and J by 0 bases, leaving 10 bases between them. The germline gives CDR1 MDHEN, CDR2 SYDVKM. The CDR3 DNA is TGTGCCAGCAGTGTTGGACACATGAACACTGAAGCTTTCTTT. Its translation is CASSVGHMNTEAFF.

J is TRBJ1-5 and V is TRBV7-2; D gene ambiguous. Germline V gene sequence: CDR1 SGHTA, CDR2 FQGNSA. This CDR3 comprises 16 residues. Deletions cut 0 bases from V and 2 bases from J, with 11 bases between. DNA of the CDR3: TGTGCCAGCAGCTTAGCGGAGACAAAAGGCAATCAGCCCCAGCATTTT. Translation: CASSLAETKGNQPQHF.

This clonotype was found a few times. This rearrangement joins TRBV18 to TRBJ2-5, with 8 bases aligning to TRBD2. The germline V gene encodes CDR1 KGHSH and CDR2 LQKENI. Losses at the gene ends were 6 bases for V and 3 bases for J; bases not matched to a gene: 6. The CDR3 is 14 amino acids. CDR3 coding DNA: TGTGCCAGCTCGCCCGGGGGGGGCGAAGAGACCCAGTACTTC. Amino acids: CASSPGGGEETQYF.

This clonotype was picked up many times. The V call is TRBV24-1, the J call TRBJ2-2; D remains unclear. This CDR3 has 14 residues. The germline V gene has CDR1 KGHDR and CDR2 SFDVKD. V lost 5 bases and J 1 base, leaving 7 bases between the germline ends. The CDR3 loop is CATSGAMNTGELFF. The CDR3 coding sequence is TGTGCCACCAGTGGGGCGATGAACACCGGGGAGCTGTTTTTT.

A note on this clonotype: At one boundary the junction diverges from the germline segment, which might be a read error. The chain recombines TRBV5-1 with TRBJ2-2; tentatively, D is TRBD1 (5 bases). CDR3 size: 15 residues. Germline CDR1 reads SGHRS; CDR2 reads YFSETQ. The CDR3 reads CASSLEAGRTGELFF. The CDR3 DNA reads as TGTGCCAGCAGTTTAGAGGCAGGGCGAACCGGGGAGCTGTTTTTT. Looking up the rest from reference TRBV5-1 and TRBJ2-2 gives the full variable domain: KAGVTQTPRYLIKTRGQQVTLSCSPISGHRSVSWYQQTPGQGLQFLFEYFSETQRNKGNFPGRFSGRQFSNSRSEMNVSTLELGDSALYLCASSLEAGRTGELFFGEGSRLTVL.

The gene calls are TRBV24-1 and TRBJ2-7; D possibly corresponds to TRBD2 (6 bases). CDR1 is KGHDR and CDR2 is SFDVKD in the germline V gene. The CDR3 extends over 14 amino acids. V gave up 12 bases and J gave up 0 bases, with 17 bases separating them. CDR3 residues: CAETEWGDSYEQYF. DNA for the CDR3: TGTGCCGAAACCGAGTGGGGGGACTCCTACGAGCAGTACTTC.

This clonotype has just a few counts. This chain joins TRBV6-5 and TRBJ2-3; D uncertain. CDR3 size: 16 residues. V was shortened by 0 bases and J by 2 bases, with 12 bases between the two germline ends. The germline gives CDR1 MNHEY, CDR2 SVGAGI. CDR3 amino acids: CASSYSVFRATDTQYF. The CDR3 coding sequence is TGTGCCAGCAGTTACTCGGTATTCAGAGCCACAGATACGCAGTATTTT.

A few counts support this clonotype. The chain employs TRBV12-3 or TRBV12-4 and TRBJ1-4; tentatively, D is TRBD1 (5 bases). V was pared by 3 bases and J by 8 bases, with 13 bases between. The CDR3 runs 14 residues. CDR3 protein: CASSFGTKEEKLFF. DNA of the CDR3: TGTGCCAGCAGTTTTGGGACGAAGGAAGAAAAACTGTTTTTT.

The chain is built from TRBV5-1 and TRBJ2-5; D gene uncertain. This CDR3 has 16 amino acids. Germline V lookup: CDR1 SGHRS, CDR2 YFSETQ. Trimming pared 0 bases from V and 1 base from J, leaving 13 bases between. The CDR3 spells CASSLGGNPTQETQYF. CDR3 bases: TGCGCCAGCAGCTTGGGCGGAAACCCGACCCAAGAGACCCAGTACTTC. Filled out from reference TRBV5-1 and TRBJ2-5, the complete variable domain reads KAGVTQTPRYLIKTRGQQVTLSCSPISGHRSVSWYQQTPGQGLQFLFEYFSETQRNKGNFPGRFSGRQFSNSRSEMNVSTLELGDSALYLCASSLGGNPTQETQYFGPGTRLLVL.